These 27 T cell receptor beta chains came from one sample sequenced in a study of T cell changes during pregnancy in multiple sclerosis. Some clones are missing from TCRdb's copy, which holds only in-frame ones; the method was immunoSEQ multiplex PCR. The sample yields around 92,000 clones, 90% to 95% seen once. The sequencing used peripheral blood, collected after pregnancy. The receptors shown here come from a female donor with multiple sclerosis, enrolled in a pregnancy study.

The gene calls are TRBV18 and TRBJ2-7; TRBD2 is a possible D gene (5 bases). The CDR3 loop spans 14 amino acids. Germline V CDR1 and CDR2: KGHSH, LQKENI. V dropped 5 bases and J dropped 0 bases, with 11 bases sitting between them. CDR3 region: CASSSSGSSYEQYF. CDR3 in DNA: TGTGCCAGCTCATCGTCGGGGAGCTCCTACGAGCAGTACTTC.

The V and J genes are TRBV18 and TRBJ2-3; D might be TRBD1 (5 bases). The V gene lost 5 bases and the J gene lost 3 bases, with 15 bases spanning the gap. Germline-derived CDR1 and CDR2 are KGHSH and LQKENI. The CDR3 totals 15 residues. CDR3 DNA sequence: TGTGCCAGCTCATATTCGATGACAGCTACAGATACGCAGTATTTT. Protein: CASSYSMTATDTQYF.

The chain uses TRBV27 and TRBJ2-3; perhaps TRBD2 as D (5 bases). The V gene lost 3 bases and the J gene lost 0 bases, with 13 bases spanning the gap. The CDR3 loop spans 16 amino acids. From germline, CDR1 is MNHEY and CDR2 SMNVEV (reference sequence). The CDR3 sequence: CASSFTGLASTDTQYF. The CDR3 DNA reads as TGTGCCAGCAGTTTTACGGGGTTAGCGAGCACAGATACGCAGTATTTT.

This chain connects TRBV21-1 to TRBJ2-5; the table's D call TRBD1 went unverified against the DNA. TRBV21-1 is noted as a pseudogene. This CDR3 spans 17 amino acids. In DNA, the CDR3 is TGTGCCAGCAGCAAAGACGACAGGGGGCCCTGCGGAGAGACCCAGTACTTC. Translation gives CASSKDDRGPCGETQYF.

The chain recombines TRBV28 with TRBJ2-7, with 10 nucleotides matching TRBD2. Germline assignment: CDR1 MDHEN and CDR2 SYDVKM. V shed 5 bases, J shed 2 bases, and the junction held 6 bases outside the gene matches. The CDR3 is 15 residues long. CDR3 DNA: TGTGCCAGCAGTCCCCTAGCGGGAGAGCCCTACGAGCAGTACTTC. This sequence encodes CASSPLAGEPYEQYF. Together with reference TRBV28 and TRBJ2-7, the CDR3 gives the full variable domain: DVKVTQSSRYLVKRTGEKVFLECVQDMDHENMFWYRQDPGLGLRLIYFSYDVKMKEKGDIPEGYSVSREKKERFSLILESASTNQTSMYLCASSPLAGEPYEQYFGPGTRLTVT.

Regarding this clone: Germline and junction disagree at one end, which may indicate a read error. The V and J genes are TRBV9 and TRBJ1-1, with D perhaps matching TRBD1 (6 bases). This CDR3 contains 9 residues. Germline values: CDR1 SGDLS, CDR2 YYNGEE. CDR3 sequence reads: CASSLRDNF. The CDR3, as DNA: TGTGCCAGCAGCCTTCGGGACAATTTT.

This chain joins TRBV6-1 and TRBJ2-1; 8 nucleotides match TRBD2. After removal of 2 bases from V and 10 bases from J, the junction contained 16 bases not matched to a gene. In germline, CDR1 is MNHNS, CDR2 SASEGT. The CDR3 loop spans 17 amino acids. The CDR3 loop is CASSEFNGGRSGGEQFF. The CDR3 nucleotides read TGTGCCAGCAGTGAATTTAATGGCGGGAGGAGTGGGGGAGAGCAGTTCTTC.

The genes are TRBV18 and TRBJ2-7, with D possibly TRBD2 on 6 matching bases. CDR3 length equals 14 residues. V dropped 0 bases and J dropped 3 bases, with 9 bases sitting between them. The V gene's germline CDR1 is KGHSH and CDR2 LQKENI. This CDR3 is CASSPPSGGYEQYF. Here the CDR3 DNA reads TGTGCCAGCTCACCACCTAGCGGTGGCTACGAGCAGTACTTC.

The chain links TRBV10-3 to TRBJ1-2; a possible D gene is TRBD1 (5 bases). The CDR3 has 15 residues. Trimming stripped 0 bases from V and 5 bases from J, with 13 bases between. CDR1 and CDR2 from the germline V gene are ENHRY and SYGVKD. The CDR3 DNA is TGTGCCATCAGTGAGTCCGGGGGGAGTCTTTATGGCTACACCTTC. It codes for CAISESGGSLYGYTF.

This chain links TRBV6-5 with TRBJ2-5; D possibly corresponds to TRBD1 (5 bases). The CDR3 length is 13 residues. Deletions cut 5 bases from V and 2 bases from J, with 9 bases between. Germline V gives CDR1 MNHEY, CDR2 SVGAGI. CDR3 DNA: TGTGCCAGCAGTAGACAGATACAAGAGACCCAGTACTTC. Translating it yields CASSRQIQETQYF.

The chain couples TRBV5-6 to TRBJ2-3, with TRBD1 matching 7 bases. Germline-derived CDR1 and CDR2 are SGHDT and YYEEEE. This CDR3 contains 15 residues. V dropped 4 bases and J dropped 6; count of bases not matched to a gene: 11. The CDR3 bases are TGTGCCAGCAGCCCCGGACAGGTTCCTGGGGATACGCAGTATTTT. This encodes CASSPGQVPGDTQYF.

The J gene is TRBJ2-5, the V gene TRBV5-1, with TRBD2 as a possible D gene (5 bases). With 3 bases removed from V and 2 bases from J, the gap between germline ends came to 17 bases. The CDR3 has 16 residues. Germline V gene sequence: CDR1 SGHRS, CDR2 YFSETQ. CDR3 residues: CASSSGGSGSQETQYF. The CDR3 bases are TGCGCCAGCAGCTCTGGTGGGTCGGGGAGTCAAGAGACCCAGTACTTC.

This chain links TRBV29-1 with TRBJ1-1, with 11 nucleotides matching TRBD1. This CDR3 has 13 residues. CDR1 is SQVTM, CDR2 ANQGSEA, per germline. With 7 bases clipped from V and 1 base from J, the junction kept 2 bases outside the gene matches. DNA of the CDR3: TGCAGCGCAGGGACAGGGGGGAACACTGAAGCTTTCTTT. This sequence encodes CSAGTGGNTEAFF.

CDR3 residues: CASSGVAGAYEQYF. CDR3 bases: TGCGCCAGCAGTGGGGTTGCGGGGGCCTACGAGCAGTACTTC. V usage is TRBV10-2 and J usage is TRBJ2-7; 7 nucleotides match TRBD2. Germline CDR1 and CDR2: WSHSY and SAAADI. This CDR3 has 14 residues. The V gene end was trimmed by 4 bases and the J gene end by 2 bases; junction bases not matched to a gene: 5.

The CDR3 DNA sequence: TGTGCCAGCAGCTTAGTACCTTTGAAGGGGGCTTTGGCCAAAAACATTCAGTACTTC. Translated: CASSLVPLKGALAKNIQYF. The chain combines TRBV7-9 with TRBJ2-4; the match to TRBD1 covers 7 bases. Germline-derived CDR1 and CDR2 are SEHNR and FQNEAQ (reference sequence). The CDR3 is 19 amino acids. Germline trimming cut 1 base from V and 1 base from J; bases unmatched to any gene: 13.

The rearrangement joins TRBV27 to TRBJ2-1; 7 nucleotides match TRBD1. The CDR3 length is 15 residues. In germline, CDR1 is MNHEY, CDR2 SMNVEV (reference sequence). V was pared by 6 bases and J by 0 bases, with 5 bases of the junction left unmatched. The CDR3 loop reads CASRRGQDSYNEQFF. In DNA form, the CDR3 reads TGTGCCAGCAGACGCGGACAGGACTCCTACAATGAGCAGTTCTTC.

This sequence joins TRBV6-1 and TRBJ1-1; D gene uncertain. Germline assignment: CDR1 MNHNS and CDR2 SASEGT. V was clipped by 7 bases and J by 0 bases, with 9 bases between them. The CDR3 sequence is 13 residues long. For the CDR3, the DNA is TGTGCCAGCACGGCGGATATGAACACTGAAGCTTTCTTT. This encodes CASTADMNTEAFF.

The table lists this clone with a count of one. The chain has TRBV7-6 and TRBJ2-7; tentative D call: TRBD1 (5 bases). The length of the CDR3 is 15 residues. V was shortened by 4 bases and J by 2 bases, with 15 bases between the two germline ends. The germline CDR1 and CDR2 sequences are SGHVS and FNYEAQ. Here the CDR3 reads CASSWQGIGPYEQYF. CDR3 bases: TGTGCCAGCAGCTGGCAGGGTATAGGGCCCTACGAGCAGTACTTC.

The chain couples TRBV5-4 to TRBJ2-3, with 7 bases lining up with TRBD1. Germline V gene data show CDR1 as SGHNT and CDR2 as YYREEE (reference sequence). The CDR3 spans 15 residues. V dropped 5 bases and J dropped 4; count of bases not matched to a gene: 10. The DNA of the CDR3 is TGTGCCAGCAGAACAAACAGGGGACCGGCAGATACGCAGTATTTT. This translates into CASRTNRGPADTQYF.

The chain employs TRBV6-1 and TRBJ2-1, with 9 bases matching TRBD1. V lost 5 bases to trimming and J lost 0 bases; unmatched junction nucleotides: 2. Looked up from germline, CDR1 is MNHNS and CDR2 is SASEGT. There are 15 residues in the CDR3. Written as DNA, the CDR3 is TGTGCCAGCAGTCGACAGGGGGTCTCCTACAATGAGCAGTTCTTC. Amino acids: CASSRQGVSYNEQFF.

The chain links TRBV28 to TRBJ1-5, with TRBD1 as a possible D gene (5 bases). Germline V CDR1 and CDR2: MDHEN, SYDVKM. The CDR3 has 13 residues. V was clipped by 3 bases and J by 6 bases, with 9 bases between them. CDR3 in DNA: TGTGCCAGCAGTTTTCTAGGGGCTCAGCCCCAGCATTTT. Its protein is CASSFLGAQPQHF.

This rearrangement joins TRBV30 to TRBJ2-5; the D gene is possibly TRBD2 (5 bases). The germline V gene encodes CDR1 GTSNPN and CDR2 SVGIG (reference sequence). The CDR3 runs to 16 residues. V lost 1 base to trimming and J lost 5 bases, with 20 bases between them. Written as DNA, the CDR3 is TGTGCCTGGAGTGCCCTCGGCGGAGGTCGGATGGAGACCCAGTACTTC. Encoded protein: CAWSALGGGRMETQYF.

The chain links TRBV19 to TRBJ1-3, with 7 bases fitting TRBD1. Germline V gives CDR1 LNHDA, CDR2 SQIVND (reference sequence). V dropped 5 bases and J dropped 2; count of bases not matched to a gene: 3. The length of the CDR3 is 14 residues. The CDR3 DNA follows: TGTGCCAGTAGTTTAACAGGGGCTGGAAACACCATATATTTT. It encodes CASSLTGAGNTIYF.

This sequence joins TRBV7-9 and TRBJ2-7, with 7 bases lining up with TRBD1. The ends lost 0 bases at V and 1 base at J; junction bases unmatched: 6. The germline CDR1 and CDR2 sequences are SEHNR and FQNEAQ (reference sequence). This CDR3 comprises 16 residues. The CDR3 loop reads CASSLAEGAGSYEQYF. CDR3 nucleotides: TGTGCCAGCAGCTTAGCAGAGGGGGCAGGATCCTACGAGCAGTACTTC.

The gene calls are TRBV27 and TRBJ1-4; D remains unclear. CDR1 and CDR2 (germline): MNHEY, SMNVEV (reference sequence). Trimming took 5 bases from V and 3 from J, leaving 22 bases between them. The CDR3 is made up of 18 amino acids. DNA for the CDR3: TGTGCCAGCAGTCCCCGTCCCATCTTAGCGAGGTCTAATGAAAAACTGTTTTTT. It codes for CASSPRPILARSNEKLFF.

V gene TRBV6-5 combines with J gene TRBJ2-3, with a weak D call TRBD1 (6 bases). The germline CDR1 and CDR2 sequences are MNHEY and SVGAGI. Trimming left V 3 bases short and J 2 bases short, with 12 bases between. The CDR3 has 15 residues. In nucleotides, the CDR3 is TGTGCCAGCAGTTATATGAGGGGGAACACAGATACGCAGTATTTT. It is translated as CASSYMRGNTDTQYF.

V gene TRBV2 combines with J gene TRBJ2-4; D may be TRBD2 (5 bases). Between the trimmed V and J ends, which lost 6 bases and 0 bases, there was a span of 12 bases. This CDR3 is 15 amino acids long. The germline V gene has CDR1 SNHLY and CDR2 FYNNEI. CDR3 sequence: CASSGPGLAKNIQYF. CDR3 in DNA: TGTGCCAGCAGCGGCCCGGGATTAGCCAAAAACATTCAGTACTTC.